The T cell receptor (beta chain) described here comes from a study of shared clonotypes between healthy human individuals. Study information: Sampling drew on donors who were a couple of women and a few men aged 18 to 49.

TCRdb keeps only in-frame clones here, not all; method: immunoSEQ multiplex PCR. Here the sample spans 2 million to 3 million clones, about 92% being singletons. This clone was detected only once. With 5 bases removed from V and 3 bases from J, the gap between germline ends came to 15 bases. CDR3 length: 15 residues. Germline V CDR1 and CDR2: MRHNA, SNTAGT. The chain has TRBV6-4 and TRBJ2-3, with D maybe TRBD1 (5 bases). The receptor was isolated from a man aged 18 to 35 in good health. Input material: naive CD4+ T cells sorted from blood. Subset: CD45RA+ positively selected. CDR3 sequence (DNA): TGTGCCAGCAGTAGGACACCCCTGGGGACAGATACGCAGTATTTT. Its translation: CASSRTPLGTDTQYF.